This TCR beta chain was found in a study of shared clonotypes between healthy human individuals. Study summary: The study used three CD4 naive, three CD4 memory, two CD8 naive and one CD8 memory plate per donor. Study conclusions and caveats: Sampling covered nothing but blood. Tissue TCR repertoires likely differ from those found in blood. Between a handful of donors, naive CD4 clonotypes were shared at a level of roughly 5.5%.

The germline V gene has CDR1 SGDLS and CDR2 YYNGEE. CDR3 size: 14 residues. The V segment lost 5 bases and the J segment 4 bases; nucleotides outside the gene matches: 9. This clone was detected only once. What it binds is not known. Naive CD8 cells lacked CD45RO, underwent positive selection for CCR7 and left out terminally differentiated effector memory CD45RA+ cells. Free of recent acute infections or vaccinations, the donors were healthy HIV-negative adults. Profiled with immunoSEQ multiplex PCR; TCRdb holds only in-frame clones, not every one. The sample holds 1.5 million to 2.5 million clones, about 94% seen once.

The receptor comes from a man younger than 35 in good health. The gene calls are TRBV9 and TRBJ2-7; 7 positions match TRBD1. Sequenced material: naive CD8+ T cells sorted from blood. This CDR3 reads CASSSPTRGYEQYF. CDR3 DNA sequence: TGTGCCAGCAGTTCCCCCACCAGGGGGTACGAGCAGTACTTC.